This TCR beta chain was captured by sequencing in a study of T-cell reconstitution after alpha-beta-depleted transplantation in children. Study-wide points: As was reported, about two months after transplant, alpha-beta T cells came from several hundred expanded graft clones. At one year after transplant, newly produced T cells mostly accounted for T-cell counts and diversity.

This clonotype was seen at least ten times. Its matching antigen is unknown. CDR1 is MDHEN, CDR2 SYDVKM, per germline. Trimming shortened V by 4 bases and J by 1 base, and 12 bases separated the two germline ends. The CDR3 is 15 residues long. It was with unique molecular identifiers that the TCRbeta library was prepared. TCRdb itself ran the PCR reads through MiXCR, one entry per CDR3 protein. The data contain 25,000 to 30,000 distinct CDR3 sequences, around 6.3% of them singletons. This sample comprised PBMCs, mostly from graft donor cells, obtained 180 days after TCRalphabeta/CD19-depleted stem cell transplant. The chain links TRBV28 to TRBJ2-3; perhaps TRBD1 as D (5 bases). This clonotype was sampled from a male patient younger than 18 who had a stem cell transplant for acute myeloid leukemia, so the T cells may come from the graft donor. The chain's CDR3 is CASSSQQVRTDTQYF. CDR3 in DNA: TGTGCCAGCAGTTCCCAACAGGTACGCACAGATACGCAGTATTTT.